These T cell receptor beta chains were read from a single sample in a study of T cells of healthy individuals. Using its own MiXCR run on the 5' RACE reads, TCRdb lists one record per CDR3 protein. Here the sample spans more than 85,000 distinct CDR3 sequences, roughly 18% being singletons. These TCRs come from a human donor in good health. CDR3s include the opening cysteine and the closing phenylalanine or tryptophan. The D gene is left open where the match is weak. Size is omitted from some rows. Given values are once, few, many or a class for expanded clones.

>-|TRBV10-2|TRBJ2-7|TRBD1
CASSDYRGSYEQYF
TGCGCCAGCAGTGATTACAGGGGATCCTACGAGCAGTACTTC
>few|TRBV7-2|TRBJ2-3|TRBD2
CASSLWGGGMVTDTQYF
TGTGCCAGCAGCTTATGGGGCGGGGGAATGGTGACAGATACGCAGTATTTT
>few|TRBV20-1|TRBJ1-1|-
CSALLGSTEAFF
TGCAGTGCCCTTTTGGGGAGCACTGAAGCTTTCTTT
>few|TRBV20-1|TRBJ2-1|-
CSAHRPVSNEQFF
TGCAGTGCTCACCGGCCCGTGTCCAATGAGCAGTTCTTC
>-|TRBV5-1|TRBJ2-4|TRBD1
CASSFRGQGANIQYF
TGCGCCAGCAGCTTCCGGGGACAGGGGGCAAACATTCAGTACTTC
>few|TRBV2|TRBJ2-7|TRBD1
CASSSYRGTYEQYF
TGTGCCAGCAGTTCCTACAGGGGCACTTACGAGCAGTACTTC
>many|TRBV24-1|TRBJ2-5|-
CATSEDQGRGETQYF
TGTGCCACCAGTGAAGATCAGGGGCGCGGAGAGACCCAGTACTTC
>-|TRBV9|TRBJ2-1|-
CASSGSGSGEQFF
TGTGCCAGCAGCGGATCAGGGTCAGGGGAGCAGTTCTTC
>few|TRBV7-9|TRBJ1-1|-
CASTLPVKDQNTEAFF
TGTGCCAGCACCCTCCCCGTGAAGGATCAGAACACTGAAGCTTTCTTT
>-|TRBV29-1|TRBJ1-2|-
CSFLDGANYGYTF
TGCAGCTTCTTAGACGGGGCGAACTATGGCTACACCTTC